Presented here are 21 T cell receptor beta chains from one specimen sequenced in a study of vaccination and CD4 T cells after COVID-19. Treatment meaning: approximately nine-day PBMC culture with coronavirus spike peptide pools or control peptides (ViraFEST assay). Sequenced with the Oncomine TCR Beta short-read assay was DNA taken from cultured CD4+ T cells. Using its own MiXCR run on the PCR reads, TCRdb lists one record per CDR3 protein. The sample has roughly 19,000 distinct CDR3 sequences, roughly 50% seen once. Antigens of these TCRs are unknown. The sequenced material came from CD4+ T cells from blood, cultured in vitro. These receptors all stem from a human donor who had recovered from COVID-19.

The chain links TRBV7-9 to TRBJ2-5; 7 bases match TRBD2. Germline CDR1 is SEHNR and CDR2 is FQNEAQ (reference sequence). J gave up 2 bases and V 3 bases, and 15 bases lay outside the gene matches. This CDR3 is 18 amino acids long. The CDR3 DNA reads TGTGCCAGCAGCTTGGGAATTGGAGGGAGGGGTCCTCAAGAGACCCAGTACTTC. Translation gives CASSLGIGGRGPQETQYF.

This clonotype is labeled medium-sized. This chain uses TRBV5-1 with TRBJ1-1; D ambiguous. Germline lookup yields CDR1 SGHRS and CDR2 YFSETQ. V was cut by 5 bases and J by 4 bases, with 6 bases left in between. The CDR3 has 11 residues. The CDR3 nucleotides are TGCGCCAGCAGTAAAGGCACTGAAGCTTTCTTT. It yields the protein CASSKGTEAFF.

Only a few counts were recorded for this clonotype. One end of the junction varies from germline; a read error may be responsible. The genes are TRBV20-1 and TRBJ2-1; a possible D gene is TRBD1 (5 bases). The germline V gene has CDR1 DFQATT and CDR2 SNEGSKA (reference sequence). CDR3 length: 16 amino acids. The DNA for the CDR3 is TGCGGTGCTAGAGATGGGGCTTCCTGGAACCACAATGAGCAGTTCTTC. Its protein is CGARDGASWNHNEQFF.

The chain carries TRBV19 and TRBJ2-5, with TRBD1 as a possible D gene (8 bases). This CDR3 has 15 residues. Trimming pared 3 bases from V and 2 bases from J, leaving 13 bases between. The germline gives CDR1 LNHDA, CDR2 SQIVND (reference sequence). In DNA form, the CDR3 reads TGTGCCAGTAGTATCGGGGGGACAGGACAAGAGACCCAGTACTTC. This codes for CASSIGGTGQETQYF.

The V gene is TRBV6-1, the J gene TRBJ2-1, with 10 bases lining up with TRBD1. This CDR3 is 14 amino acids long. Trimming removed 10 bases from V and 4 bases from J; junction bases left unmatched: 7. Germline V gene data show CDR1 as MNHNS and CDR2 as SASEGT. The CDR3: CANVRDRGYNEQFF. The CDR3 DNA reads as TGTGCCAACGTCCGGGACAGGGGTTACAATGAGCAGTTCTTC.

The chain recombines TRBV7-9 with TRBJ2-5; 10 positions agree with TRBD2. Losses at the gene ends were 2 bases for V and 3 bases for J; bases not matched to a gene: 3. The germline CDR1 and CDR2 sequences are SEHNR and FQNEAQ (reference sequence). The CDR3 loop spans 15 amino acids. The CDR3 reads CASSLIGTSEETQYF. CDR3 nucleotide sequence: TGTGCCAGCAGCTTAATAGGGACTAGCGAAGAGACCCAGTACTTC.

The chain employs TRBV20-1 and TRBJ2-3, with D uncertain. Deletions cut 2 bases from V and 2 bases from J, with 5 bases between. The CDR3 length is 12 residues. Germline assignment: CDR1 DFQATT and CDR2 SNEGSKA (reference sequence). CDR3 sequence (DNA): TGCAGTGCTAGAACACACACAGATACGCAGTATTTT. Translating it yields CSARTHTDTQYF.

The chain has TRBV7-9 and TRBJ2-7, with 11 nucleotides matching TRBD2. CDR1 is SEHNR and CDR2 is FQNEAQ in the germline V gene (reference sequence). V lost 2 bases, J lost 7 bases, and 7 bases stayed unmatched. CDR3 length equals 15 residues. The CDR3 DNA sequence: TGTGCCAGCAGCTTAAGTACTAGCGGGAGTCGGGAGCAGTACTTC. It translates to CASSLSTSGSREQYF.

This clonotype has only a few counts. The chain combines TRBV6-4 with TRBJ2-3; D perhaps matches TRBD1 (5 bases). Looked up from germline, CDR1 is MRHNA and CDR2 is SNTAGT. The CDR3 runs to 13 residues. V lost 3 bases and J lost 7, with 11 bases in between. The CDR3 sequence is CASSEGRENTQYF. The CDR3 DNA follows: TGTGCCAGCAGTGAAGGCAGGGAAAATACGCAGTATTTT.

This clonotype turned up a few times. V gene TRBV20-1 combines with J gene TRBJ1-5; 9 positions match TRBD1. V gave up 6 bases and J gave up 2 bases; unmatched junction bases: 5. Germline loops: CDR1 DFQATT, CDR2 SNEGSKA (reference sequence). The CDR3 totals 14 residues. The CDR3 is CSATRDRGNQPQHF. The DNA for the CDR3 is TGCAGTGCCACCCGGGACAGGGGCAATCAGCCCCAGCATTTT.

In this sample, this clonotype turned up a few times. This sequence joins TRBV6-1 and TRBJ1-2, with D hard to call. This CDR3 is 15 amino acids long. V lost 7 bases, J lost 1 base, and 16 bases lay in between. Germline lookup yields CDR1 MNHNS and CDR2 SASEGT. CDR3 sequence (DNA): TGTGCCAGCACCCCATCCCGGGCCGTTAACTATGGCTACACCTTC. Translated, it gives CASTPSRAVNYGYTF.

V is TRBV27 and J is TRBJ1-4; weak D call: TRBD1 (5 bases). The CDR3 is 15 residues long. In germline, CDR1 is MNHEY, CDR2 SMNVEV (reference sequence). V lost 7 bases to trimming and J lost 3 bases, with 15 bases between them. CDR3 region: CASKALRGPNEKLFF. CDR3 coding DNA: TGTGCCAGCAAAGCCCTAAGGGGTCCTAATGAAAAACTGTTTTTT.

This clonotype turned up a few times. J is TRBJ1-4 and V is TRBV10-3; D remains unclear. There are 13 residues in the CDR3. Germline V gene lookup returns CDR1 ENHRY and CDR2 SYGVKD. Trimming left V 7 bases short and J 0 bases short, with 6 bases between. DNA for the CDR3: TGTGCCATCACGTCTGCAACTAATGAAAAACTGTTTTTT. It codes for CAITSATNEKLFF.

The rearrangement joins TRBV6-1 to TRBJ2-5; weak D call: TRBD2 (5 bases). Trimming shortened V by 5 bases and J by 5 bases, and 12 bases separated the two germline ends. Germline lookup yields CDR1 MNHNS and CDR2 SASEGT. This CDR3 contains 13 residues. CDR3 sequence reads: CASSPSWVETQYF. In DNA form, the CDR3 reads TGTGCCAGCAGTCCTAGCTGGGTGGAGACCCAGTACTTC.

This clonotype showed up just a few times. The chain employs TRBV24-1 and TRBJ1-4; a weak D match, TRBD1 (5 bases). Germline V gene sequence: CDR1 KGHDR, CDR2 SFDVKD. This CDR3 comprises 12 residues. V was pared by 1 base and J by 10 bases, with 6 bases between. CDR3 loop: CATSDFRGKLFF. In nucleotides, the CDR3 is TGTGCCACCAGTGATTTTAGGGGAAAACTGTTTTTT.

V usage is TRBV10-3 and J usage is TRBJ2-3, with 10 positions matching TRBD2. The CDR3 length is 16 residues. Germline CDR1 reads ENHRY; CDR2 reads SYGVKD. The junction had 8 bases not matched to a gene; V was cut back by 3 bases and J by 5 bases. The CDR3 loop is CAISDGIAGGRDTQYF. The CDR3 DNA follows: TGTGCCATCAGTGATGGGATAGCGGGAGGTAGAGATACGCAGTATTTT.

The CDR3: CASSLQGQGDEQFF. The CDR3 coding sequence is TGTGCCAGCAGCTTACAGGGGCAGGGGGATGAGCAGTTCTTC. The chain joins TRBV7-9 to TRBJ2-1; TRBD1 matches at 7 bases. Trimming removed 2 bases from V and 8 bases from J; junction bases left unmatched: 6. The CDR3 spans 14 residues. Germline V CDR1 and CDR2: SEHNR, FQNEAQ (reference sequence).

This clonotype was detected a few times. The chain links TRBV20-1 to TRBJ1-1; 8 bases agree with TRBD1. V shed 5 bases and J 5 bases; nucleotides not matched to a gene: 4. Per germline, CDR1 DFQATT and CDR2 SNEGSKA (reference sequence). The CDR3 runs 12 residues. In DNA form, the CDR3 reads TGCAGTGCTCCGGACAGGGCGACTGAAGCTTTCTTT. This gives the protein CSAPDRATEAFF.

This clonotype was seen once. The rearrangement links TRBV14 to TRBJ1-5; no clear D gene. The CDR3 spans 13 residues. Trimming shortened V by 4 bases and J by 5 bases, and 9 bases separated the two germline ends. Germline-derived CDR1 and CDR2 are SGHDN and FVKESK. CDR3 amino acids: CASSRGLDQPQHF. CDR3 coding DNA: TGTGCCAGCAGCCGAGGGTTGGATCAGCCCCAGCATTTT. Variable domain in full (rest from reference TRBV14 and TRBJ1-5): EAGVTQFPSHSVIEKGQTVTLRCDPISGHDNLYWYRRVMGKEIKFLLHFVKESKQDESGMPNNRFLAERTGGTYSTLKVQPAELEDSGVYFCASSRGLDQPQHFGDGTRLSIL.

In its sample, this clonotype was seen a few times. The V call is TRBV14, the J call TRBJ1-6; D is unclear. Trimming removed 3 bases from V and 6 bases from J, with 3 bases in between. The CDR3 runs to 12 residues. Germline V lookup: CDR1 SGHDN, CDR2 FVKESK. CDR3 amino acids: CASSHGNSPLHF. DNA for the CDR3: TGTGCCAGCAGCCATGGTAATTCACCCCTCCACTTT.

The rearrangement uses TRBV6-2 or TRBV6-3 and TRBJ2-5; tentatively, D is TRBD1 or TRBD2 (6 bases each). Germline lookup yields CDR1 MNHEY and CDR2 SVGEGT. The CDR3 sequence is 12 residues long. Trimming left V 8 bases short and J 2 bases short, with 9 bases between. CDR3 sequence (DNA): TGTGCCAGCGGGGGGCGGCAAGAGACCCAGTACTTC. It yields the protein CASGGRQETQYF.